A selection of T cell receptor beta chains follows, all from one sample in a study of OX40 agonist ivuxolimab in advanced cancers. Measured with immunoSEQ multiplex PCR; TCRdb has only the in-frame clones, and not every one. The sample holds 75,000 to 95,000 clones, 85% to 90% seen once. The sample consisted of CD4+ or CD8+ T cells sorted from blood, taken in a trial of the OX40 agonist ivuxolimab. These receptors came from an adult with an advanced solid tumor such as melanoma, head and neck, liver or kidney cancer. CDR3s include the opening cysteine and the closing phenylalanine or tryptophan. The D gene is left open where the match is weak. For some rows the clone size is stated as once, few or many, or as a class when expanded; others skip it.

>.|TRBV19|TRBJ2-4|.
CASSTDYPPGGWDIQYF
TGTGCCAGTAGTACAGACTACCCCCCCGGGGGCTGGGACATTCAGTACTTC
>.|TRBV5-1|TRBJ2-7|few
CASSLGYMDEQYF
TGCGCCAGCAGCTTGGGCTATATGGACGAGCAGTACTTC
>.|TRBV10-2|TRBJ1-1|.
CASSEQSVTEAFF
TGCGCCAGCAGTGAACAGTCCGTCACTGAAGCTTTCTTT
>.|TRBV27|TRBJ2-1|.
CASTLGTTNEQFF
TGTGCCAGCACTCTCGGGACAACGAATGAGCAGTTCTTC
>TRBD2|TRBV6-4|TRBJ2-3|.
CASSARGGAADTQYF
TGTGCCAGCAGTGCCCGGGGGGGAGCCGCAGATACGCAGTATTTT
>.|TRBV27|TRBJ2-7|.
CASRNSYEQYF
TGTGCCAGTCGCAACTCCTACGAGCAGTACTTC
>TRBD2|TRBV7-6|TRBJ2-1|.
CASSPLAGANEQFF
TGTGCCAGCAGCCCACTAGCGGGAGCCAATGAGCAGTTCTTC
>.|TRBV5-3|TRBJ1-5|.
CASLNHGVKRYSNQPQHF
TGTGCCAGCCTAAACCACGGGGTAAAGCGTTATAGCAATCAGCCCCAGCATTTT
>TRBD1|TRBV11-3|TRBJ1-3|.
CASSLARQGSASSGNTIYF
TGTGCCAGCAGCTTAGCCCGACAGGGATCAGCTAGCTCTGGAAACACCATATATTTT
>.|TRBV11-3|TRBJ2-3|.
CASSPPGADTQYF
TGTGCCAGCAGCCCACCGGGCGCAGATACGCAGTATTTT
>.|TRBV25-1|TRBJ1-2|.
CASSESSRNYGYTF
TGTGCCAGCAGTGAGTCCAGCCGTAACTATGGCTACACCTTC
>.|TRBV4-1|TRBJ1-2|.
CASSRWGGKSPGYTF
TGCGCCAGCAGCCGATGGGGGGGCAAGAGTCCTGGCTACACCTTC
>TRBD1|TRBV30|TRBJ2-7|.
CAWTGGDYEQYF
TGTGCCTGGACAGGGGGCGATTACGAGCAGTACTTC
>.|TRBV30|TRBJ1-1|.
CAWNGDATEAFF
TGTGCCTGGAATGGGGACGCCACTGAAGCTTTCTTT
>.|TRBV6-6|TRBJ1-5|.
CASSYGADSNQPQHF
TGTGCCAGCAGTTACGGGGCAGATAGCAATCAGCCCCAGCATTTT
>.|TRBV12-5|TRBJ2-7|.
CASGRSFYEQYF
TGTGCTAGTGGCCGGAGTTTCTACGAGCAGTACTTC
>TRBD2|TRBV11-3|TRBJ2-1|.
CASSLGTSGSRVQFF
TGTGCCAGCAGCTTAGGTACTAGCGGGAGTAGGGTGCAGTTCTTC
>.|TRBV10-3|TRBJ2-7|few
CAISESGEAHEQYF
TGTGCCATCAGTGAGTCGGGGGAGGCCCACGAGCAGTACTTC
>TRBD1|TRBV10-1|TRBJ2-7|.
CASPRGRDRAFYEQYF
TGCGCCAGCCCCCGGGGACGCGACAGGGCCTTCTACGAGCAGTACTTC
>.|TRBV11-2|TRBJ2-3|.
CASSSNGPTDTQYF
TGTGCCAGCAGCTCTAACGGCCCCACAGATACGCAGTATTTT
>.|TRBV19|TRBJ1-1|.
CASSPPRGVELVFF
TGTGCCAGTAGTCCCCCGCGGGGGGTCGAATTAGTTTTCTTT
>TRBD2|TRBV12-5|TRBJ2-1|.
CASGPRTSGDEQFF
TGTGCTAGTGGTCCGCGGACTAGCGGCGATGAGCAGTTCTTC
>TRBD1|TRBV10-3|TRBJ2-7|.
CAISGDSSYEQYF
TGTGCCATCAGTGGGGACAGCTCCTACGAGCAGTACTTC
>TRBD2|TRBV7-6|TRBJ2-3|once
CASSPITSGIADTQYF
TGTGCCAGCAGCCCCATCACTAGCGGCATCGCAGATACGCAGTATTTT
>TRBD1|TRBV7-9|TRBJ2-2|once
CASNRDSSGELFF
TGTGCCAGCAACCGGGACAGTAGCGGGGAGCTGTTTTTT
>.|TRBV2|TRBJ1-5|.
CASSERRGRQPQHF
TGTGCCAGCAGTGAAAGGCGGGGACGGCAGCCCCAGCATTTT
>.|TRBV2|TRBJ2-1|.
CASSTSAYNEQFF
TGTGCCAGCAGTACTAGTGCCTACAATGAGCAGTTCTTC
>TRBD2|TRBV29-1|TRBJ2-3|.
CSVELAGVRRSTDTQYF
TGCAGCGTTGAACTAGCGGGAGTGAGGAGGAGCACAGATACGCAGTATTTT
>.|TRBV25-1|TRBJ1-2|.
CASSGSGNYGYTF
TGTGCCAGCAGTGGCTCAGGAAACTATGGCTACACCTTC
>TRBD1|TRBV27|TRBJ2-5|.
CASSFRDRGTQETQYF
TGTGCCAGCAGTTTCCGGGACAGGGGGACCCAAGAGACCCAGTACTTC
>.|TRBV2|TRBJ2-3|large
CASKEDLSTDTQYF
TGTGCCAGCAAGGAGGACCTAAGCACAGATACGCAGTATTTT
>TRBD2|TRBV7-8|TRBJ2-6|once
CASSLEGRREYVRSGANVLTF
TGTGCCAGCAGCTTAGAAGGTCGGCGGGAGTATGTCCGCTCTGGGGCCAACGTCCTGACTTTC
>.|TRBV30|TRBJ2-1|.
CAWNNGVGNEQFF
TGTGCCTGGAATAATGGAGTGGGGAATGAGCAGTTCTTC
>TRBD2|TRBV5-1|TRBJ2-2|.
CASSPGLAGGAGELFF
TGCGCCAGCAGCCCGGGACTAGCGGGAGGAGCCGGGGAGCTGTTTTTT
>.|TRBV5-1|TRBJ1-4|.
CASTQSTALNEKLFF
TGCGCCAGCACCCAATCGACAGCCCTAAATGAAAAACTGTTTTTT
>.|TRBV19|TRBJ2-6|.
CASSALLGTGANVLTF
TGTGCCAGTAGTGCGTTACTAGGGACTGGGGCCAACGTCCTGACTTTC
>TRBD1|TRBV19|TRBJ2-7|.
CASSIGTGSSYEQYF
TGTGCCAGTAGTATCGGGACAGGGAGCTCCTACGAGCAGTACTTC
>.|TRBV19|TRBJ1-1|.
CASSIGWRDTEAFF
TGTGCCAGTAGTATCGGCTGGCGGGACACTGAAGCTTTCTTT
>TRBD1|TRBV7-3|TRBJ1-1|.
CASSPQTGGASNTEAFF
TGTGCCAGCAGCCCCCAGACAGGGGGCGCTTCTAACACTGAAGCTTTCTTT
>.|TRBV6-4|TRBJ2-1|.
CASSAGGSTYNEQFF
TGTGCCAGCAGTGCTGGCGGAAGTACCTACAATGAGCAGTTCTTC
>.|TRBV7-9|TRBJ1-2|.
CASTGPGGLSNYGYTF
TGTGCCAGCACCGGGCCCGGGGGGCTGTCCAACTATGGCTACACCTTC
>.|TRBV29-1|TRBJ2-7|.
CSVGRGRSYEQYF
TGCAGCGTCGGGCGGGGTCGAAGCTACGAGCAGTACTTC
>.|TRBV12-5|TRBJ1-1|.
CASGPGWDTEAFF
TGTGCTAGTGGCCCCGGATGGGATACTGAAGCTTTCTTT
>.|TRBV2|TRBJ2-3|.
CATWTPRGTDTQYF
TGTGCCACTTGGACGCCTAGGGGCACAGATACGCAGTATTTT
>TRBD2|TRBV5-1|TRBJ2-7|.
CASSPQTSGSLGYEQYF
TGCGCCAGCAGTCCCCAGACTAGCGGGAGTTTGGGCTACGAGCAGTACTTC
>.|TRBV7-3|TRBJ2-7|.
CASSLSGADEQYF
TGTGCCAGCAGCTTAAGCGGTGCCGACGAGCAGTACTTC
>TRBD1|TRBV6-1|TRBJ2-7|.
CASSEGRGLEDYEQYF
TGTGCCAGCAGTGAAGGAAGGGGGCTGGAGGACTACGAGCAGTACTTC
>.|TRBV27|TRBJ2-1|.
CASSQHQGSSYNEQFF
TGTGCCAGCAGTCAACATCAGGGTAGCTCCTACAATGAGCAGTTCTTC
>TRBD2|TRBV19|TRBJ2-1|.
CASTPASGTPGSYNEQFF
TGTGCCAGTACCCCAGCTAGCGGCACCCCGGGCTCCTACAATGAGCAGTTCTTC
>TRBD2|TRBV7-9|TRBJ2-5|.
CASSGLAETQYF
TGTGCCAGCAGCGGACTAGCAGAGACCCAGTACTTC
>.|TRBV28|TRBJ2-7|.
CASSYLRAGQSYEQYF
TGTGCCAGCAGTTACCTTAGAGCAGGGCAAAGCTACGAGCAGTACTTC
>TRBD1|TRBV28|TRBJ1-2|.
CASSFGRGSYGYTF
TGTGCCAGCAGTTTCGGCAGGGGGTCCTATGGCTACACCTTC
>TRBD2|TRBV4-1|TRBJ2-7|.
CASSQDGASGYEQYF
TGCGCCAGCAGCCAAGATGGGGCTAGCGGCTACGAGCAGTACTTC